This is a list of T cell receptor beta chains from one sample in a study of T-cell memory formation after mild COVID-19. TCRdb passed the 5' RACE reads through MiXCR, listing each CDR3 protein once. Of tens of thousands of distinct CDR3 sequences listed, around 6.1% are singletons. The material sequenced was PBMCs or a T cell subset sorted from them (not recorded which). Source of these receptors: an adult who had mild COVID-19 (a few samples of this study predate the infection). Cell type and time point are not known. The conserved cysteine and the conserved F or W are not part of the CDR3 here. Clone size appears in some rows only: once, few, many, or a class for an expanded clone.

>TRBJ1-6|TRBV9|.
ASSEGVGQGRSPLH
>TRBJ1-5|TRBV24-1|few
ATSEAGGLGNQPQH
>TRBJ1-5|TRBV7-3|few
ASSLGSGSNQPQH
>TRBJ2-1|TRBV12-3/TRBV12-4|medium-sized
ASTRTRNEQF
>TRBJ2-7|TRBV12-3/TRBV12-4|many
ASSLMQGLGEQY
>TRBJ2-2|TRBV3-1|many
ASSPRDPNTGELF
>TRBJ2-7|TRBV10-3|many
ATSPYTGATAQY
>TRBJ2-2|TRBV7-2|few
ASSLVGGANTGELF
>TRBJ2-1|TRBV5-1|many
ASSPGVPGSNEQF
>TRBJ2-7|TRBV6-5|many
ASSYDGRPLSEQY
>TRBJ1-4|TRBV7-6|few
ASSDRGGHEKLF
>TRBJ2-6|TRBV11-2|.
ASRIGRVLT
>TRBJ1-2|TRBV15|many
ATSRDHYGGYT
>TRBJ2-7|TRBV11-3|.
ASSLATGDRYEQY
>TRBJ2-2|TRBV5-1|many
ASSPGLAGGLTSELF
>TRBJ1-1|TRBV11-2|many
ASRAGLNTEAF
>TRBJ2-4|TRBV7-6|many
ASSARLAGGNIQY
>TRBJ2-3|TRBV4-2|many
ASSQVRRLAGGWHTQY
>TRBJ2-3|TRBV18|few
ASSLRQADTQY
>TRBJ2-7|TRBV6-2/TRBV6-3|.
ACTKPSSYEQY
>TRBJ1-1|TRBV7-6|few
ASSLEFVGAPVGTEAF
>TRBJ1-6|TRBV5-1|many
ASSSGQSAGNSPLH
>TRBJ1-2|TRBV2|few
ASGGAVGGYT
>TRBJ2-7|TRBV27|many
ASSLNVRGGEQY
>TRBJ1-1|TRBV20-1|few
SARGQVPEAF
>TRBJ2-7|TRBV18|many
ASSIGRETYEQY
>TRBJ2-7|TRBV6-5|many
ASSYSNRYEQY
>TRBJ2-3|TRBV6-1|.
AGQRTTGIFTDTQY
>TRBJ1-1|TRBV11-2|many
ASSLRDTEAF
>TRBJ1-1|TRBV18|.
ASSPGGHSEAF
>TRBJ2-2|TRBV5-1|many
ASSLGSGATGELF
>TRBJ1-2|TRBV7-9|medium-sized
ASSRPGSAGYT
>TRBJ2-7|TRBV7-6|few
ASSPRQWSSYEQY
>TRBJ1-4|TRBV2|many
ASSEAGVWEKLF
>TRBJ2-3|TRBV20-1|many
SGLWGSDTQY
>TRBJ2-5|TRBV24-1|many
ATSEADPGRRETQY
>TRBJ2-5|TRBV7-8|many
SSGGGLQETQY
>TRBJ2-7|TRBV6-5|.
ASSYSETGVTYEQY
>TRBJ2-5|TRBV5-1|few
ASSVLSETPQETQY
>TRBJ2-5|TRBV4-3|many
ASSPGIQETQY
>TRBJ1-1|TRBV11-2|few
ASSLVPGQGRAF
>TRBJ2-7|TRBV7-2|many
ASSPGPSTYEQY
>TRBJ2-4|TRBV29-1|many
SVDGQKNIQY
>TRBJ2-5|TRBV5-1|many
ASSWDTEGKTQY
>TRBJ1-1|TRBV3-1|few
ASSRYTGTANTEAF
>TRBJ1-6|TRBV6-5|.
ASSYSRQGSSPLH
>TRBJ1-1|TRBV27|few
ASSRGDRGGNTEAF
>TRBJ2-7|TRBV2|few
ASSDQRGGPPYEQY
>TRBJ2-7|TRBV21-1|few
ARGPSFEQY
>TRBJ2-2|TRBV18|few
ASSRQNTGELF
>TRBJ2-1|TRBV28|.
ASSLWTGGYNEQF